This T cell receptor beta chain originates from a study of early stage breast cancer tumors. Study-level information: About 80% of the 16 invasive tumors were ER+, PR+ and HER2-.

Each sample had two DNA replicates, approximately 0.5 ug blood or about 1.4 ug tissue. Only in-frame clones appear in the TCRdb table, and some are missing; sequencing was by immunoSEQ multiplex PCR. The sample records about 58,000 clones, about 83% being singletons. The CDR3 consists of 12 residues. Germline V lookup: CDR1 GTSNPN, CDR2 SVGIG (reference sequence). V was cut by 0 bases and J by 9 bases, with 9 bases left in between. General study findings and limits: Most shared enriched TCRB sequences were commonly generated ones.

Only a few counts were recorded for this clone. Its antigen is not identified. The sequence derives from a person under 45 with breast cancer. V gene TRBV30 combines with J gene TRBJ1-5, with D perhaps matching TRBD1 (6 bases). Sequencing was done on a sample of blood. CDR3 protein: CAWSVIRGPQHF. CDR3 coding DNA: TGTGCCTGGAGTGTAATCAGGGGGCCCCAGCATTTT.